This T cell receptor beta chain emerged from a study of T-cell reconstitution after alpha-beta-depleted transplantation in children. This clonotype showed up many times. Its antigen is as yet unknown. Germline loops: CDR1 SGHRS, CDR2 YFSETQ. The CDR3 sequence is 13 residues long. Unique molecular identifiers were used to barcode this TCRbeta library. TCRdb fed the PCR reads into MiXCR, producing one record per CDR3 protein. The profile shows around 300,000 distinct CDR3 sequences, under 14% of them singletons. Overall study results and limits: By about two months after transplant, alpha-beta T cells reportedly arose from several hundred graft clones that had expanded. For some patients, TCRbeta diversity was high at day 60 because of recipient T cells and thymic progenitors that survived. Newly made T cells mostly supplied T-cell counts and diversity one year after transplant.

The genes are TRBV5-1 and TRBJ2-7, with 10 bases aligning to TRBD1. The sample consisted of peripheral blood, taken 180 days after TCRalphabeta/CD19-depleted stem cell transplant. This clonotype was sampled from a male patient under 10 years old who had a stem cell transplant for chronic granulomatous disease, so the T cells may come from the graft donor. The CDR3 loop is CGTRDRGPYEQYF. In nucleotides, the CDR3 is TGCGGTACCCGGGACAGGGGACCCTACGAGCAGTACTTC. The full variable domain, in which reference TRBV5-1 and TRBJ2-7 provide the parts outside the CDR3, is KAGVTQTPRYLIKTRGQQVTLSCSPISGHRSVSWYQQTPGQGLQFLFEYFSETQRNKGNFPGRFSGRQFSNSRSEMNVSTLELGDSALYLCGTRDRGPYEQYFGPGTRLTVT.